Listed here are 27 T cell receptor beta chains from one sample, sequenced in a study of metastatic and nonmetastatic thyroid tumors (dated by TCRdb to the early 2020s). No treatment had been received by any patient before thyroid surgery. Library prep was done by PCR. The sample was run on an Illumina HiSeq 4000. Starting from the raw public reads, TCRdb applied fastp trimming at Q25, assembled clones with MiXCR and retained in-frame beta chains. This sample is represented by roughly 16,000 clones; 15% to 18% of them were singletons. Around 15% of the sample is in the top ten clones. Sequenced sample: blood. The receptors derive from a female donor with papillary thyroid cancer or a benign thyroid nodule (not recorded which). Some clones in this sample may be carry-over from other donors' samples.

Many counts were recorded for this clone. V is TRBV12-3 or TRBV12-4 and J is TRBJ2-1; D may be TRBD1 (5 bases). V dropped 5 bases and J dropped 5 bases, with 13 bases sitting between them. The CDR3 totals 14 residues. This chain's CDR3 is CASSAIRDHNEQFF. CDR3 bases: TGTGCCAGCAGTGCTATCAGGGATCACAATGAGCAGTTCTTC.

This clone was detected ten times or more. The CDR3: CASRDRLDGRNEKLFF. CDR3 sequence (DNA): TGTGCCAGCAGAGACCGACTGGACGGGAGGAATGAAAAACTGTTTTTT. The gene calls are TRBV6-1 and TRBJ1-4; D gene ambiguous. The CDR3 consists of 16 residues. Germline CDR1 reads MNHNS; CDR2 reads SASEGT. Trimming shortened V by 6 bases and J by 5 bases, and 19 bases separated the two germline ends.

This clone occurred many times. The J gene is TRBJ2-1, the V gene TRBV20-1; TRBD2 matches 12 bases. The germline CDR1 and CDR2 sequences are DFQATT and SNEGSKA (reference sequence). CDR3 size: 17 residues. The junction had 15 bases not matched to a gene; V was cut back by 3 bases and J by 9 bases. CDR3 DNA sequence: TGCAGTGCTAGGGAGTTTCGGGGACTAGCGGGTTACGGTGAGCAGTTCTTC. It specifies CSAREFRGLAGYGEQFF.

This clone was found a few times. Sequence at one end of the junction differs from germline and may be a read error. This chain's CDR3 is CASSPGLAGGYNGQFF. The CDR3 nucleotides are TGTGCCAGCAGCCCGGGACTAGCGGGAGGGTACAATGGGCAGTTCTTC. The chain couples TRBV7-6 to TRBJ2-1; 16 nucleotides agree with TRBD2. Germline assignment: CDR1 SGHVS and CDR2 FNYEAQ. This CDR3 contains 16 residues.

This clone is medium-sized by share. The chain uses TRBV27 and TRBJ2-5; tentatively, D is TRBD1 or TRBD2 (5 bases each). CDR3 length: 15 amino acids. Trimming shortened V by 3 bases and J by 5 bases, and 16 bases separated the two germline ends. Germline V gene sequence: CDR1 MNHEY, CDR2 SMNVEV (reference sequence). The CDR3 DNA reads TGTGCCAGCAGTTTCATGGGGACCTCGGGGGAGACCCAGTACTTC. This codes for CASSFMGTSGETQYF.

This sequence joins TRBV7-2 and TRBJ2-3; D may be TRBD2 (6 bases). Per germline, CDR1 SGHTA and CDR2 FQGNSA. With 1 base removed from V and 5 bases from J, the gap between germline ends came to 13 bases. This CDR3 is built from 15 residues. The CDR3 region has the DNA TGTGCCAGCAGCTTAGGGCCCCGGGGGAAAGATACGCAGTATTTT. Translation gives CASSLGPRGKDTQYF.

This clone showed up just a few times. A much larger clone is a single base away; this may be a read error. The CDR3 coding sequence is TGCGCCAGCAGCTTGGACGGGACAGCTGATGAGCGGCAGTACTTC. It translates to CASSLDGTADERQYF. The chain couples TRBV5-1 to TRBJ2-7; 7 nucleotides line up with TRBD1. CDR1 SGHRS and CDR2 YFSETQ come from the germline V gene. The CDR3 has 15 residues. V shed 0 bases and J 9 bases; nucleotides not matched to a gene: 12.

This clone came up many times. This chain uses TRBV3-1 with TRBJ2-1, with 12 nucleotides matching TRBD2. CDR3 length: 17 amino acids. Germline loops: CDR1 LGHDT, CDR2 YNNKEL (reference sequence). The J segment lost 8 bases and the V segment lost 0 bases, leaving 8 bases of the junction unmatched. CDR3 in amino acids: CASSQDWRLAGVYEQFF. The CDR3 coding sequence is TGTGCCAGCAGCCAAGATTGGAGACTAGCGGGAGTGTATGAGCAGTTCTTC.

This clone occurred many times. CDR3 loop: CASSQGDSGGNTGELFF. In DNA form, the CDR3 reads TGTGCCAGCAGCCAAGGGGACAGCGGGGGTAACACCGGGGAGCTGTTTTTT. V usage is TRBV4-2 and J usage is TRBJ2-2; D is possibly TRBD2 (8 bases). Trimming removed 1 base from V and 2 bases from J, with 14 bases in between. The V gene's germline CDR1 is LGHNA and CDR2 YNFKEQ. CDR3 length: 17 residues.

This clone was detected ten times or more. This chain links TRBV5-1 with TRBJ1-1; 7 nucleotides match TRBD1. The CDR3 length is 15 residues. The V gene's germline CDR1 is SGHRS and CDR2 YFSETQ. The J segment lost 1 base and the V segment lost 0 bases, leaving 3 bases of the junction unmatched. CDR3 coding DNA: TGCGCCAGCAGCTTGGGTCCAGGGGGGAACACTGAAGCTTTCTTT. Translating it yields CASSLGPGGNTEAFF.

This clone is termed medium-sized (0.01 to 0.1%). V gene TRBV10-3 combines with J gene TRBJ1-6; a possible D gene is TRBD1 (6 bases). This CDR3 comprises 13 residues. The germline CDR1 and CDR2 sequences are ENHRY and SYGVKD. V lost 5 bases to trimming and J lost 10 bases, with 12 bases between them. The CDR3 DNA sequence: TGTGCCATCAGTCCAGGGGATCGGTCACCCCTCCACTTT. Translating gives CAISPGDRSPLHF.

The V gene is TRBV20-1, the J gene TRBJ2-7; no clear D. This CDR3 has 14 amino acids. The germline gives CDR1 DFQATT, CDR2 SNEGSKA (reference sequence). V dropped 5 bases and J dropped 0 bases, with 14 bases sitting between them. The CDR3, as DNA: TGCAGTGCTGGAACACCTAATTCCTCCTACGAGCAGTACTTC. The encoded protein is CSAGTPNSSYEQYF.

This clone showed up many times. V gene TRBV5-1 combines with J gene TRBJ2-3, with 8 bases fitting TRBD1. This CDR3 has 14 amino acids. The germline gives CDR1 SGHRS, CDR2 YFSETQ. The J segment lost 6 bases and the V segment lost 4 bases, leaving 7 bases of the junction unmatched. The chain's CDR3 is CASSTGQGRDTQYF. In DNA form, the CDR3 reads TGCGCCAGCAGCACCGGACAGGGCCGGGATACGCAGTATTTT.

This clone came up a few times. DNA for the CDR3: TGTGCCAGCAGTCCCGGGACTAGCGGGAGGGCCAGAGATACGCAGTATTTT. Protein sequence: CASSPGTSGRARDTQYF. V gene TRBV12-3 or TRBV12-4 combines with J gene TRBJ2-3; 16 bases map to TRBD2. CDR3 size: 17 residues. The ends lost 5 bases at V and 5 bases at J; junction bases unmatched: 7.

This clone was counted only a few times. The genes are TRBV7-6 and TRBJ2-7; TRBD1 matches at 9 bases. This CDR3 is built from 14 residues. V gave up 5 bases and J gave up 2 bases; unmatched junction bases: 4. CDR1 and CDR2 from the germline V gene are SGHVS and FNYEAQ. In DNA form, the CDR3 reads TGTGCCAGCAGCCCGTGGACAGGGGCCTACGAGCAGTACTTC. Translating gives CASSPWTGAYEQYF. Full variable domain (remainder filled in from reference TRBV7-6 and TRBJ2-7): GAGVSQSPRYKVTKRGQDVALRCDPISGHVSLYWYRQALGQGPEFLTYFNYEAQQDKSGLPNDRFSAERPEGSISTLTIQRTEQRDSAMYRCASSPWTGAYEQYFGPGTRLTVT.

This clone was recorded many times. The genes are TRBV27 and TRBJ1-5; D call uncertain. Germline V gene lookup returns CDR1 MNHEY and CDR2 SMNVEV (reference sequence). Trimming left V 6 bases short and J 0 bases short, with 15 bases between. The CDR3 length is 16 residues. CDR3: CASRPRGINSNQPQHF. CDR3 nucleotide sequence: TGTGCCAGCAGGCCTCGAGGGATAAATAGCAATCAGCCCCAGCATTTT.

This clone was seen repeatedly, ten times or more. This may be a read error, as it is one base from a much larger clone. This sample includes further DNA sequences coding for the same CDR3. DNA of the CDR3: TGTGCTAGTGGTGCCCGGTCTGTGGGGCGGGAGACCCAGCACTTC. As protein: CASGARSVGRETQHF. The chain uses TRBV12-5 and TRBJ2-5; 7 nucleotides align to TRBD2. The CDR3 totals 15 residues. Germline V CDR1 and CDR2: LGHNT, FRNRAP.

This clone was counted ten times or more. The V call is TRBV18, the J call TRBJ1-2; 7 bases match TRBD1. The V gene end was trimmed by 3 bases and the J gene end by 5 bases; junction bases not matched to a gene: 6. CDR3 length: 14 residues. In germline, CDR1 is KGHSH, CDR2 LQKENI. This CDR3 is CASSPFGTVYGYTF. The CDR3, as DNA: TGTGCCAGCTCACCGTTCGGGACAGTATATGGCTACACCTTC.

This clone was recorded many times. CDR3 in DNA: TGTGCCAGTAGGGAGCGTCACTCTGGGGCCAACGTCCTGACTTTC. It translates to CASRERHSGANVLTF. This chain links TRBV19 with TRBJ2-6; D uncertain. The CDR3 length is 15 residues. CDR1 is LNHDA and CDR2 is SQIVND in the germline V gene (reference sequence). V was pared by 6 bases and J by 0 bases, with 9 bases between. The entire variable domain, with the rest obtained from reference TRBV19 and TRBJ2-6, is as follows: DGGITQSPKYLFRKEGQNVTLSCEQNLNHDAMYWYRQDPGQGLRLIYYSQIVNDFQKGDIAEGYSVSREKKESFPLTVTSAQKNPTAFYLCASRERHSGANVLTFGAGSRLTVL.

In its sample, this clone was seen many times. J is TRBJ2-3 and V is TRBV20-1, with D perhaps matching TRBD2 (7 bases). Germline CDR1 DFQATT, CDR2 SNEGSKA (reference sequence). The CDR3 consists of 12 residues. Here the CDR3 DNA reads TGCAGCCTGGGGGGGGCCACAGATACGCAGTATTTT. Translating it yields CSLGGATDTQYF.

This clone showed up many times. The V and J genes are TRBV6-7 and TRBJ1-5; 9 bases fit TRBD1. TRBV6-7 is designated an ORF whose function remains uncertain. The CDR3 extends over 20 amino acids. Trimming removed 0 bases from V and 0 bases from J; junction bases left unmatched: 12. CDR3 sequence: CASSYSLGQGMIYSNQPQHF. In DNA, the CDR3 is TGTGCCAGCAGTTACTCCCTGGGACAGGGAATGATCTATAGCAATCAGCCCCAGCATTTT.

There are many counts of this clone. This chain uses TRBV5-4 with TRBJ2-3, with 14 nucleotides matching TRBD2. The V segment lost 4 bases and the J segment 2 bases; nucleotides outside the gene matches: 3. Germline-derived CDR1 and CDR2 are SGHNT and YYREEE (reference sequence). The CDR3 loop spans 16 amino acids. The CDR3 nucleotides read TGTGCCAGCAGCGGGACTAGCGGGGGCCCCACAGATACGCAGTATTTT. Amino acid sequence: CASSGTSGGPTDTQYF.

Only a few counts were recorded for this clone. V usage is TRBV6-2 or TRBV6-3 and J usage is TRBJ2-3, with 9 bases that match TRBD2. The V gene's germline CDR1 is MNHEY and CDR2 SVGEGT. After removal of 2 bases from V and 3 bases from J, the junction contained 3 bases not matched to a gene. The CDR3 spans 15 residues. CDR3 nucleotides: TGTGCCAGCAGTTACACCACTAGCGGGACAGATACGCAGTATTTT. Protein product: CASSYTTSGTDTQYF.

This clone was counted many times. This chain connects TRBV6-1 to TRBJ2-5; D not certain. Germline V CDR1 and CDR2: MNHNS, SASEGT. The length of the CDR3 is 12 residues. V was clipped by 4 bases and J by 4 bases, with 7 bases between them. The CDR3 loop reads CASSGLGETQYF. The CDR3 nucleotides read TGTGCCAGCAGTGGACTGGGAGAGACCCAGTACTTC.

In its sample, this clone was seen a few times. The chain joins TRBV6-1 to TRBJ2-7, with a weak D call TRBD2 (5 bases). Trimming stripped 6 bases from V and 2 bases from J, with 11 bases between. CDR1 and CDR2 (germline): MNHNS, SASEGT. This CDR3 is built from 13 residues. For the CDR3, the DNA is TGTGCCAGCAGAAGCGGCATGGCCTACGAGCAGTACTTC. Amino acids: CASRSGMAYEQYF.

This clone was seen repeatedly, ten times or more. The rearrangement uses TRBV9 and TRBJ2-3, with D maybe TRBD1 (5 bases). Germline CDR1 SGDLS, CDR2 YYNGEE. The length of the CDR3 is 15 residues. The ends were cut back, 4 bases at V and 2 bases at J, with 14 bases in the middle. CDR3 in amino acids: CASSPVGRITDTQYF. The CDR3 DNA sequence: TGTGCCAGCAGCCCAGTGGGGCGGATCACAGATACGCAGTATTTT.

Notes on this clone: This clone may be a read error of a much larger clone one base away. The chain has TRBV4-1 and TRBJ2-5, with D unclear. Germline lookup yields CDR1 MGHRA and CDR2 YSYEKL. This CDR3 contains 14 residues. As DNA, the CDR3 is TGCGCCAGCAGCCAAGAGACGGCCTCGGAGACCAAGTACTTC. Translation: CASSQETASETKYF.